The next 7 T cell receptor beta chains were all read from a single sample in a study of beta chain features in type 1 diabetes. The antigens of these receptors remain unknown. The whole isolated RNA underwent reverse transcription, so sequencing captured expressed TCRB transcripts. Sequencing used immunoSEQ multiplex PCR; TCRdb keeps in-frame clones, though not all of them. Seen here are 130,000 or so clones, about 18% observed once, and the top ten hold 2.6%. Points from the study as a whole: TCRB CDR3s from Type 1 diabetes patients were moderately but significantly shorter in all four CD4+ subsets.

Material for sequencing was central memory CD4+ T cells from blood. The receptors shown here come from a man aged 18 to 30 with type 1 diabetes.

The rearrangement links TRBV7-2 to TRBJ2-4, with D uncertain. Between the trimmed V and J ends, which lost 1 base and 0 bases, there was a span of 10 bases. The CDR3 extends over 16 amino acids. Germline V lookup: CDR1 SGHTA, CDR2 FQGNSA. The chain's CDR3 is CASSLDLVLAKNIQYF. CDR3 nucleotide sequence: TGTGCCAGCAGCTTAGATCTTGTACTAGCCAAAAACATTCAGTACTTC.

The chain links TRBV27 to TRBJ2-7; D is perhaps TRBD2 (6 bases). The ends were cut back, 6 bases at V and 7 bases at J, with 19 bases in the middle. Germline lookup yields CDR1 MNHEY and CDR2 SMNVEV (reference sequence). This CDR3 has 14 residues. The CDR3 nucleotides read TGTGCCAGCAGCCGAAACTGGGAGGCTGGGGAGCAGTACTTC. Protein: CASSRNWEAGEQYF.

This clone was counted only a few times. The CDR3 loop is CASIGGSGTAGETQYF. Here the CDR3 DNA reads TGTGCCAGTATTGGAGGGAGCGGGACGGCTGGAGAGACCCAGTACTTC. The gene calls are TRBV19 and TRBJ2-5, with 7 positions matching TRBD2. Germline CDR1 is LNHDA and CDR2 is SQIVND (reference sequence). Trimming removed 7 bases from V and 4 bases from J; junction bases left unmatched: 15. The CDR3 length is 16 residues.

This clone was detected a few times. The rearrangement links TRBV5-1 to TRBJ1-6, with a tentative D call TRBD1 (6 bases). Germline loops: CDR1 SGHRS, CDR2 YFSETQ. With 3 bases removed from V and 3 bases from J, the gap between germline ends came to 16 bases. The CDR3 consists of 17 residues. CDR3 region: CASSSLLTGVYNSPLHF. The CDR3, as DNA: TGCGCCAGCAGCTCCCTCCTGACAGGTGTCTATAATTCACCCCTCCACTTT.

The chain links TRBV7-3 to TRBJ2-1; possibly TRBD2 for D (6 bases). CDR3 size: 13 residues. Germline CDR1 reads SGHTA; CDR2 reads FQGTGA. V was shortened by 2 bases and J by 10 bases, with 12 bases between the two germline ends. The CDR3 bases are TGTGCCAGCAGCTTACTTGGCGGGGTGGAGCAGTTCTTC. Translated, it gives CASSLLGGVEQFF.

V gene TRBV5-4 combines with J gene TRBJ2-1, with D perhaps TRBD1 (6 bases). Germline V gives CDR1 SGHNT, CDR2 YYREEE (reference sequence). This CDR3 contains 14 residues. Trimming took 4 bases from V and 5 from J, leaving 13 bases between them. The CDR3 bases are TGTGCCAGCAGCAGTGGACAGTACGACAATGAGCAGTTCTTC. It is translated as CASSSGQYDNEQFF.

The V call is TRBV9, the J call TRBJ2-7, with 7 bases lining up with TRBD2. After removal of 3 bases from V and 0 bases from J, the junction contained 3 bases not matched to a gene. The CDR3 covers 14 residues. Germline V gives CDR1 SGDLS, CDR2 YYNGEE. Here the CDR3 DNA reads TGTGCCAGCAGCGCCCGGGACTACTCCTACGAGCAGTACTTC. Translation gives CASSARDYSYEQYF.